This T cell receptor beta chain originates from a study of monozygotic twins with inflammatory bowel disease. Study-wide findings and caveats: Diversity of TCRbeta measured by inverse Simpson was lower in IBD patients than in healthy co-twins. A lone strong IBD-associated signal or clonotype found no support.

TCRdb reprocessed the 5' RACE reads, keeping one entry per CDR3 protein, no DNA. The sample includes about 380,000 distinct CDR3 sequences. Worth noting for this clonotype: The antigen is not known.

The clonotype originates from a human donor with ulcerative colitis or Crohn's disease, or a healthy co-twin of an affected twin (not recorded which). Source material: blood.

CDR3 loop: CASSLAGIAGGLVLYF. The chain employs TRBV7-2 and TRBJ2-3; the D call from TCRdb, TRBD2, cannot be confirmed without DNA. This CDR3 comprises 16 residues. CDR1 and CDR2 (germline): SGHTA, FQGNSA.